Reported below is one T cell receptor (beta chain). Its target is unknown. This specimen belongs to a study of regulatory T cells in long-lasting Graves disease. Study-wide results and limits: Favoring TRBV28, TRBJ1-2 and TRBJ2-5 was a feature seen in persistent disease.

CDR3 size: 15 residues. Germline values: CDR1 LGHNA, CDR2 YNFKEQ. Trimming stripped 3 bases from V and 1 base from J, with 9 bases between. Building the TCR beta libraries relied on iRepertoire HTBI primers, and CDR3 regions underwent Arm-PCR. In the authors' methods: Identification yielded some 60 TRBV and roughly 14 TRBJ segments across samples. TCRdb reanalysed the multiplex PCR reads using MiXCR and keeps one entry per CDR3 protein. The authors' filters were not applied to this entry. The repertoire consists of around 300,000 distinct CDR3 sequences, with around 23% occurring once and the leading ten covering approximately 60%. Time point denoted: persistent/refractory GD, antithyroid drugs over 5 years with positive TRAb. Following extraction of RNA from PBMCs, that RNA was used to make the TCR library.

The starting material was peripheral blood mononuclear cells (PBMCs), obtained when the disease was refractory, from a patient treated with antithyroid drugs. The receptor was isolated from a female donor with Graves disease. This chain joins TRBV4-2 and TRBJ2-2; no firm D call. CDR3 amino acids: CASSHPEVNTGELFF. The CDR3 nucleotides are TGTGCCAGCAGCCACCCTGAGGTGAACACCGGGGAGCTGTTTTTT.